These 22 T cell receptor beta chains share one sample of origin, sequenced in a study of shared clonotypes between healthy human individuals. CD8 cells regarded as naive lacked CD45RO, were positively chosen for CCR7, and omitted terminally differentiated effector memory CD45RA+ cells. Profiled with immunoSEQ multiplex PCR; TCRdb holds only in-frame clones, not every one. Altogether around 1,900,000 clones are present, 93% being singletons, with the ten largest covering less than 2%. The sequencing sample was made of naive CD8+ T cells from PBMCs. The receptors originated from a man in his late teens or twenties in good health. Some clones in this sample may be carry-over from other donors' samples.

The V and J genes are TRBV10-3 and TRBJ1-1; D may be TRBD1 (5 bases). The CDR3 length is 14 residues. Trimming removed 0 bases at V and 7 bases at J, with 12 bases between. The V gene's germline CDR1 is ENHRY and CDR2 SYGVKD. CDR3 loop: CAISESYRPLEAFF. The CDR3 DNA follows: TGTGCCATCAGTGAGTCGTACAGGCCGCTTGAAGCTTTCTTT.

This clone came up once. V is TRBV6-5 and J is TRBJ1-2, with TRBD1 as a possible D gene (6 bases). Germline lookup yields CDR1 MNHEY and CDR2 SVGAGI. V lost 1 base, J lost 8 bases, and 17 bases lay in between. CDR3 size: 15 residues. Written as DNA, the CDR3 is TGTGCCAGCAGTTACTTGACAGGTCTACGGAGGGGCTACACCTTC. This translates into CASSYLTGLRRGYTF.

This sequence joins TRBV19 and TRBJ1-1; D is unresolved. This CDR3 has 12 amino acids. V lost 7 bases and J 11 bases, leaving 17 bases between the germline ends. Per germline, CDR1 LNHDA and CDR2 SQIVND (reference sequence). Here the CDR3 DNA reads TGTGCCAGTATCGAATCGACCGCCGGGGCTTTCTTT. It is translated as CASIESTAGAFF.

The chain combines TRBV27 with TRBJ1-5; no definite D call. The germline gives CDR1 MNHEY, CDR2 SMNVEV (reference sequence). Trimming left V 5 bases short and J 7 bases short, with 18 bases between. The CDR3 runs 15 residues. The CDR3 spells CASSPLWGGGQPQHF. The CDR3 region has the DNA TGTGCCAGCAGTCCGCTGTGGGGAGGCGGACAGCCCCAGCATTTT.

The chain combines TRBV7-9 with TRBJ1-2, with D possibly matching TRBD1 (6 bases). This CDR3 comprises 16 residues. In germline, CDR1 is SEHNR, CDR2 FQNEAQ (reference sequence). With 1 base removed from V and 4 bases from J, the gap between germline ends came to 16 bases. The CDR3 loop reads CASSLGGQGYTYGYTF. CDR3 DNA sequence: TGTGCCAGCAGCTTAGGGGGCCAGGGGTATACCTATGGCTACACCTTC.

The rearrangement links TRBV5-1 to TRBJ1-1; 11 positions agree with TRBD1. CDR3 length equals 16 residues. Germline trimming cut 3 bases from V and 0 bases from J; bases unmatched to any gene: 4. CDR1 is SGHRS, CDR2 YFSETQ, per germline. The chain's CDR3 is CASSWDRGTVNTEAFF. The DNA of the CDR3 is TGCGCCAGCAGCTGGGACAGGGGGACTGTGAACACTGAAGCTTTCTTT.

The V call is TRBV4-1, the J call TRBJ1-5; the D gene is possibly TRBD1 (5 bases). The germline CDR1 and CDR2 sequences are MGHRA and YSYEKL. The V end lost 2 bases, the J end lost 7 bases, and 18 bases lay between the germline ends. The CDR3 has 16 amino acids. DNA of the CDR3: TGCGCCAGCAGCCAATCCTACGGGGGGGTTGAGCAGCCCCAGCATTTT. Translation gives CASSQSYGGVEQPQHF.

Worth noting for this clone: Other DNA sequences from this sample encode an identical CDR3 as well. The V and J genes are TRBV28 and TRBJ2-7; TRBD2 is a possible D gene (6 bases). V was cut by 2 bases and J by 3 bases, with 11 bases left in between. The CDR3 length is 14 residues. Germline V gene lookup returns CDR1 MDHEN and CDR2 SYDVKM. The CDR3 is CASSLRREIYEQYF. As DNA, the CDR3 is TGTGCCAGCAGTTTAAGGAGGGAGATCTACGAGCAGTACTTC. The complete variable domain, with remaining parts taken from reference TRBV28 and TRBJ2-7, reads DVKVTQSSRYLVKRTGEKVFLECVQDMDHENMFWYRQDPGLGLRLIYFSYDVKMKEKGDIPEGYSVSREKKERFSLILESASTNQTSMYLCASSLRREIYEQYFGPGTRLTVT.

The V gene is TRBV7-9, the J gene TRBJ2-4, with TRBD1 matching 7 bases. Germline V lookup: CDR1 SEHNR, CDR2 FQNEAQ (reference sequence). The CDR3 totals 16 residues. Unmatched junction bases numbered 13, after V lost 6 bases and J lost 5 bases. The CDR3 loop reads CASRPALRDSQNIQYF. DNA for the CDR3: TGTGCCAGCAGGCCCGCCCTACGGGACAGTCAAAACATTCAGTACTTC.

The CDR3 loop is CASSPGDPQPQETQYF. The CDR3 nucleotides read TGTGCCAGCTCACCAGGCGACCCCCAACCGCAAGAGACCCAGTACTTC. The rearrangement uses TRBV18 and TRBJ2-5; no firm D call. Per the germline V gene, CDR1 is KGHSH and CDR2 is LQKENI. This CDR3 region has 16 residues. Trimming stripped 2 bases from V and 2 bases from J, with 15 bases between.

The V and J genes are TRBV7-9 and TRBJ2-4; 8 bases fit TRBD1. CDR3 length: 15 amino acids. From germline, CDR1 is SEHNR and CDR2 FQNEAQ (reference sequence). Unmatched junction bases numbered 11, after V lost 6 bases and J lost 7 bases. This chain's CDR3 is CASSLGGQVRNIQYF. The CDR3 DNA follows: TGTGCCAGCAGTCTGGGGGGACAGGTTAGGAACATTCAGTACTTC.

A note on this clone: In the same sample, other DNA sequences code for this CDR3. The rearrangement links TRBV9 to TRBJ1-2, with no clear D. Germline CDR1 and CDR2: SGDLS and YYNGEE. Trimming took 0 bases from V and 0 from J, leaving 9 bases between them. The CDR3 extends over 15 amino acids. CDR3 sequence reads: CASSVGTAANYGYTF. CDR3 in DNA: TGTGCCAGCAGCGTAGGTACAGCAGCTAACTATGGCTACACCTTC. Supplemented by reference TRBV9 and TRBJ1-2, the full variable domain reads DSGVTQTPKHLITATGQRVTLRCSPRSGDLSVYWYQQSLDQGLQFLIQYYNGEERAKGNILERFSAQQFPDLHSELNLSSLELGDSALYFCASSVGTAANYGYTFGSGTRLTVV.

Regarding this clone: The identical CDR3 is also encoded by other nucleotide sequences in the sample. This chain joins TRBV5-1 and TRBJ2-7; no reliable D call. This CDR3 region has 14 residues. Trimming pared 0 bases from V and 0 bases from J, leaving 7 bases between. Germline assignment: CDR1 SGHRS and CDR2 YFSETQ. The CDR3 loop reads CASSLGRSSYEQYF. CDR3 DNA sequence: TGCGCCAGCAGCTTGGGACGGAGCTCCTACGAGCAGTACTTC. Full variable domain (missing parts from reference TRBV5-1 and TRBJ2-7): KAGVTQTPRYLIKTRGQQVTLSCSPISGHRSVSWYQQTPGQGLQFLFEYFSETQRNKGNFPGRFSGRQFSNSRSEMNVSTLELGDSALYLCASSLGRSSYEQYFGPGTRLTVT.

The chain combines TRBV19 with TRBJ2-2; the match to TRBD2 covers 8 bases. The CDR3 contains 15 residues. V lost 2 bases, J lost 6 bases, and 5 bases stayed unmatched. Germline values: CDR1 LNHDA, CDR2 SQIVND (reference sequence). Here the CDR3 reads CASSITSGGPGELFF. The CDR3 region has the DNA TGTGCCAGTAGTATAACCTCGGGAGGGCCCGGGGAGCTGTTTTTT.

Of note for this clone: The same CDR3 is also encoded by other DNA sequences in this sample. J is TRBJ2-1 and V is TRBV4-3; TRBD2 might be the D (5 bases). Trimming removed 1 base from V and 4 bases from J, with 5 bases in between. There are 13 residues in the CDR3. Germline assignment: CDR1 LGHNA and CDR2 YSLEER. The CDR3 loop reads CASSQGTYNEQFF. The CDR3 DNA follows: TGCGCCAGCAGCCAAGGGACTTACAATGAGCAGTTCTTC.

The gene calls are TRBV5-4 and TRBJ1-1; perhaps TRBD1 as D (5 bases). V was shortened by 1 base and J by 11 bases, with 12 bases between the two germline ends. Germline CDR1 and CDR2: SGHNT and YYREEE (reference sequence). The CDR3 consists of 12 residues. The CDR3 sequence: CASSLLSGSAFF. The CDR3 DNA sequence: TGTGCCAGCAGCTTGTTGTCAGGGTCCGCTTTCTTT.

The rearrangement links TRBV10-3 to TRBJ1-2; unclear D gene. Trimming pared 11 bases from V and 4 bases from J, leaving 17 bases between. Germline loops: CDR1 ENHRY, CDR2 SYGVKD. The CDR3 consists of 13 residues. The CDR3 DNA reads TGTGCCTTCTACTCGGACTGGGGCTATGGCTACACCTTC. This encodes CAFYSDWGYGYTF.

The chain uses TRBV9 and TRBJ2-3, with D possibly called TRBD1 or TRBD2 (5 bases each). The V end was cut by 4 bases, the J end by 6 bases, with 15 bases between. This CDR3 is built from 14 residues. CDR1 SGDLS and CDR2 YYNGEE come from the germline V gene. The CDR3, as DNA: TGTGCCAGCAGCCCGGGACGTTGGAGGGATACGCAGTATTTT. It codes for CASSPGRWRDTQYF.

This chain connects TRBV11-1 to TRBJ2-7; a possible D gene is TRBD2 (6 bases). CDR1 is SGHAT and CDR2 is FQDESV in the germline V gene (reference sequence). Trimming removed 2 bases from V and 4 bases from J, with 18 bases in between. This CDR3 spans 16 amino acids. The CDR3 nucleotides are TGTGCCAGCAGCTTATCCCGCGGGGTTTATAGTTACGAGCAGTACTTC. The encoded protein is CASSLSRGVYSYEQYF.

This clone was detected only once. This chain uses TRBV9 with TRBJ2-5, with 12 bases lining up with TRBD1. The J call could be wrong; TRBJ2-7 is a better fit for the DNA end. This CDR3 spans 15 amino acids. Germline V CDR1 and CDR2: SGDLS, YYNGEE. Here the CDR3 reads CASSQSGTGGDEQYF. CDR3 DNA: TGTGCCAGCAGCCAATCAGGGACAGGGGGCGACGAGCAGTACTTC.

V and J are TRBV6-5 and TRBJ1-5; D may be TRBD1 (6 bases). The CDR3 extends over 15 amino acids. V gave up 6 bases and J gave up 4 bases, with 16 bases separating them. Looked up from germline, CDR1 is MNHEY and CDR2 is SVGAGI. CDR3 bases: TGTGCCAGCAGGCTCGGGACAATGGGTAATCAGCCCCAGCATTTT. Translating gives CASRLGTMGNQPQHF.

Worth noting for this clone: This same CDR3 is encoded by further DNA sequences in the sample. The V and J genes are TRBV7-9 and TRBJ2-1; D is perhaps TRBD1 or TRBD2 (6 bases each). The germline V and J ends were trimmed by 1 base and 0 bases, with 10 bases remaining between them. The V gene's germline CDR1 is SEHNR and CDR2 FQNEAQ (reference sequence). This CDR3 spans 16 amino acids. The CDR3 DNA reads TGTGCCAGCAGCTTAGAGGGGGGCAGCTCCTACAATGAGCAGTTCTTC. It codes for CASSLEGGSSYNEQFF.